This TCR beta chain was recovered during a study of graft-versus-host responses after intestinal transplantation. As for the study in general: Multivisceral, liver-intestinal, or isolated intestinal grafts were transplanted into recipients. Among the recipients, all got anti-thymocyte globulin induction and then tacrolimus and steroids for about 3 years.

Data came from immunoSEQ multiplex PCR; TCRdb stores just in-frame clones and leaves some out. Of about 90,000 clones in the sample, 90% to 95% were seen once. Germline CDR1 reads MGHRA; CDR2 reads YSYEKL. V was clipped by 5 bases and J by 6 bases; unmatched bases: 16. The CDR3 runs 16 residues. Study-level points and caveats: Maximum circulating GvH clone levels tracked with early post-transplant HvG decreases. The authors found GvH clones in recipient marrow, some appearing first in ileum or blood.

This clone turned up a few times. Its antigen is not known. The receptor's source is a human donor who was the organ donor for an intestinal transplant. The rearrangement links TRBV4-1 to TRBJ2-7; TRBD1 matches at 7 bases. The source was unstimulated CD8+ T cells sorted from spleen or lymph node cells, collected before transplant. The CDR3 spells CASSENPGQARGEQYF. DNA for the CDR3: TGCGCCAGCAGCGAAAACCCAGGACAGGCGAGGGGCGAGCAGTACTTC.